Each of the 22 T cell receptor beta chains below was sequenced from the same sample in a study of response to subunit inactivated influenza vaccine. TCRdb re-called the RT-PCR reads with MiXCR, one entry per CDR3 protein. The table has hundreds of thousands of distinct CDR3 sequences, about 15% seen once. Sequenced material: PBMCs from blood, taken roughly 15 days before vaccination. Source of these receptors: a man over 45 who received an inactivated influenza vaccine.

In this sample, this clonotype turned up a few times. This CDR3 reads CASSHQINVEAEQFF. CDR3 nucleotides: TGTGCCAGCAGCCACCAAATCAACGTGGAGGCTGAGCAGTTCTTC. The chain is built from TRBV4-2 and TRBJ2-1; possible D gene TRBD2, 5 bases. Germline CDR1 reads LGHNA; CDR2 reads YNFKEQ. CDR3 length: 15 amino acids. V was shortened by 3 bases and J by 9 bases, with 18 bases between the two germline ends.

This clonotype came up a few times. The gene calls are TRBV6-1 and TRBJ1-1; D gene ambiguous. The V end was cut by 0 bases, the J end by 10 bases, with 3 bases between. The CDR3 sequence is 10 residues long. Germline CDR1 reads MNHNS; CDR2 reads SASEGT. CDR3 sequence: CASSEAAAFF. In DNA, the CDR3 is TGTGCCAGCAGTGAAGCCGCAGCTTTCTTT.

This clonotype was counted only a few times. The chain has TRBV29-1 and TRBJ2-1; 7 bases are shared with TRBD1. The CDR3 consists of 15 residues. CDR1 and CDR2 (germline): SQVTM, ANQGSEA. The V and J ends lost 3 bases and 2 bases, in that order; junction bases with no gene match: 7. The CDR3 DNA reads TGCAGCGTTGATACTACAGGGGATGCCTACAATGAGCAGTTCTTC. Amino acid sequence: CSVDTTGDAYNEQFF.

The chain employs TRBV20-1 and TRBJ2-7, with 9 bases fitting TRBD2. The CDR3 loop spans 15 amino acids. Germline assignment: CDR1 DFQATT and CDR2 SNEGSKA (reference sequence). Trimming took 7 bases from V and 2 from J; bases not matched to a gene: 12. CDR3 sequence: CSGSPSSGAAYEQYF. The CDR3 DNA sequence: TGCAGTGGCAGTCCTTCTAGCGGGGCAGCCTACGAGCAGTACTTC.

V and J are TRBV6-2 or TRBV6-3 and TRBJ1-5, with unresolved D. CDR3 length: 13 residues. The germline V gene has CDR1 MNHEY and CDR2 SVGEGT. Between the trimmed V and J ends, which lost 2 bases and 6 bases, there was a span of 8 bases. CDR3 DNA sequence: TGTGCCAGCAGTTACGAGGTAGCTCAGCCCCAGCATTTT. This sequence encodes CASSYEVAQPQHF.

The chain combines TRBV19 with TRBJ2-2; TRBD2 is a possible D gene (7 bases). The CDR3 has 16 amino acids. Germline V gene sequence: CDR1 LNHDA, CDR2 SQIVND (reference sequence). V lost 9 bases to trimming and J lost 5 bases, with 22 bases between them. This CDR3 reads CASTTGGGVGTGELFF. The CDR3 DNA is TGTGCCAGCACAACGGGCGGGGGCGTAGGTACCGGGGAGCTGTTTTTT.

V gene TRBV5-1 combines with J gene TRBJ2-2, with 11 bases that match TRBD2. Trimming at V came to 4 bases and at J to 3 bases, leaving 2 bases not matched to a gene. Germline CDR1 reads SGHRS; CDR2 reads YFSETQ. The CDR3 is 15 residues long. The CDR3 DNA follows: TGCGCCAGCAGCATGGGACTAGCGGACACCGGGGAGCTGTTTTTT. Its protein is CASSMGLADTGELFF. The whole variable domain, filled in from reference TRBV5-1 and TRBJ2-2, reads KAGVTQTPRYLIKTRGQQVTLSCSPISGHRSVSWYQQTPGQGLQFLFEYFSETQRNKGNFPGRFSGRQFSNSRSEMNVSTLELGDSALYLCASSMGLADTGELFFGEGSRLTVL.

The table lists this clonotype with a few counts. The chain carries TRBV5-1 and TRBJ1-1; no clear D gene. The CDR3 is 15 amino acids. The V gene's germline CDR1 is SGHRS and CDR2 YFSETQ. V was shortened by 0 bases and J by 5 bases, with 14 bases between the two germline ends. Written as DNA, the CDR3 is TGCGCCAGCAGCTTGGTAGGTGGCAGTATAACTGAAGCTTTCTTT. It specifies CASSLVGGSITEAFF. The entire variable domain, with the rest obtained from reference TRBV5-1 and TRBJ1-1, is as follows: KAGVTQTPRYLIKTRGQQVTLSCSPISGHRSVSWYQQTPGQGLQFLFEYFSETQRNKGNFPGRFSGRQFSNSRSEMNVSTLELGDSALYLCASSLVGGSITEAFFGQGTRLTVV.

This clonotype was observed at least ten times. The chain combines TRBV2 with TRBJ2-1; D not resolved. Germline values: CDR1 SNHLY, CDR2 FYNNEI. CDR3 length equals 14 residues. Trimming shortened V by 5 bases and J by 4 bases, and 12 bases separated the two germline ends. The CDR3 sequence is CASSRVTTYNEQFF. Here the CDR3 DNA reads TGTGCCAGCAGTCGCGTGACCACGTACAATGAGCAGTTCTTC.

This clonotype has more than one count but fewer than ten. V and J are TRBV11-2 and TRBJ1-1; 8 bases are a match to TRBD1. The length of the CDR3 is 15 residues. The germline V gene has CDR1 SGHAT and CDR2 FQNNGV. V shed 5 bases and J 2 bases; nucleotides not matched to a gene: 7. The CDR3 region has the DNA TGTGCCAGCAGCGCTGGGACAGGCCGTAACACTGAAGCTTTCTTT. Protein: CASSAGTGRNTEAFF.

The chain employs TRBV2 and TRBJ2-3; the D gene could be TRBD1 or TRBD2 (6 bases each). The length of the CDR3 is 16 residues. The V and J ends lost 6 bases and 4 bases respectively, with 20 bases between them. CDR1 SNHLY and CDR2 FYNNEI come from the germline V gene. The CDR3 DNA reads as TGTGCCAGCAGGACCTATGGGGGGCCCGGGGCAGATACGCAGTATTTT. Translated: CASRTYGGPGADTQYF.

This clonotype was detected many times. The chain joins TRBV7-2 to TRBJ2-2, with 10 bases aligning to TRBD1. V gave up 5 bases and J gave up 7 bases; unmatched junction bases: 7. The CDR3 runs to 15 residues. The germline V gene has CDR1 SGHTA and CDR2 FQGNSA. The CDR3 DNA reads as TGTGCCAGCAGCGGCGAGGGACAGGGGATCGGGGAGCTGTTTTTT. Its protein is CASSGEGQGIGELFF.

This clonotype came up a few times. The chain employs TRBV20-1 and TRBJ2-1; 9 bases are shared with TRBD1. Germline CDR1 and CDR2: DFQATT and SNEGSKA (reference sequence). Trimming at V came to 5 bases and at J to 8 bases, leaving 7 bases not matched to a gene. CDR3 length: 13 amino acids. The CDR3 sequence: CSAELDRGYEQFF. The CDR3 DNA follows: TGCAGTGCTGAACTGGACAGGGGCTATGAGCAGTTCTTC.

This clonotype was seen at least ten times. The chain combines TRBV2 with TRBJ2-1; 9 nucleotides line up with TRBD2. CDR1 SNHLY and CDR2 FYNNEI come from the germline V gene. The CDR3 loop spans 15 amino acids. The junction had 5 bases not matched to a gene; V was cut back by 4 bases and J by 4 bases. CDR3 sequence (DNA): TGTGCCAGCAGTGTCTCGGGACTAGCTTACAATGAGCAGTTCTTC. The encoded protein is CASSVSGLAYNEQFF.

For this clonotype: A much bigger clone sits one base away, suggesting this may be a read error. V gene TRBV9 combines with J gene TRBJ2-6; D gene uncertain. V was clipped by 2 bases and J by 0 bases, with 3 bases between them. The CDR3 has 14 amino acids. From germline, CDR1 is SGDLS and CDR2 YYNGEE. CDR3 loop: CASSVYSGANVLTF. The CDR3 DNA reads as TGTGCCAGCAGCGTGTACTCTGGGGCCAACGTCCTGACTTTC.

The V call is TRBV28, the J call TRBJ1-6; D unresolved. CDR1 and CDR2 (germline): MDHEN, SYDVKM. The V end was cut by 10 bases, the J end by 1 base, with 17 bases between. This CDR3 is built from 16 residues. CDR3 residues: CATRRGEVSYNSPLHF. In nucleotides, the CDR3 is TGTGCCACACGCCGGGGAGAGGTTTCCTATAATTCACCCCTCCACTTT.

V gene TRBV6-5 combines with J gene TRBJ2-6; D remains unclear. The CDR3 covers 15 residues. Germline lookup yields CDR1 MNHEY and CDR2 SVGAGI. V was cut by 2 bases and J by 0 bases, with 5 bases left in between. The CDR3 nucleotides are TGTGCCAGCAGTTACCAGGCCTCTGGGGCCAACGTCCTGACTTTC. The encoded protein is CASSYQASGANVLTF.

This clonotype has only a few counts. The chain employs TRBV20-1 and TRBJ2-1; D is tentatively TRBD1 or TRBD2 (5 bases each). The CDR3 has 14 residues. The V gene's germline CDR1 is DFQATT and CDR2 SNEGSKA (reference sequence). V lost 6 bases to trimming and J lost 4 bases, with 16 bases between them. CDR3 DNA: TGCAGTGCCCCGGACTGGGACCCTTACAATGAGCAGTTCTTC. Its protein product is CSAPDWDPYNEQFF.

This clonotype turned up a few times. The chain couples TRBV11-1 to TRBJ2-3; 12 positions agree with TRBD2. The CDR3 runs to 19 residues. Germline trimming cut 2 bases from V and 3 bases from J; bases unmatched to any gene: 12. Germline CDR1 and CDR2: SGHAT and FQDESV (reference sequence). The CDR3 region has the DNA TGTGCCAGCAGCTTACCGAGAGAGGGAGGACTAGCGGGAACAGATACGCAGTATTTT. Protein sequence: CASSLPREGGLAGTDTQYF.

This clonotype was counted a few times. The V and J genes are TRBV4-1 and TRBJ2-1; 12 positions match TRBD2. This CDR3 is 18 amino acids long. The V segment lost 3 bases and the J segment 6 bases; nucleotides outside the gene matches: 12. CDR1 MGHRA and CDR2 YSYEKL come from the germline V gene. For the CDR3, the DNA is TGCGCCAGCAGCCACCCTAACAAACTAGCGGGGGGAAGCAATGAGCAGTTCTTC. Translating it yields CASSHPNKLAGGSNEQFF.

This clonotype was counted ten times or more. CDR3 protein: CASSSRPGTQSSYNEQFF. The DNA for the CDR3 is TGCGCCAGCAGCTCACGTCCCGGGACACAAAGCTCCTACAATGAGCAGTTCTTC. V and J are TRBV5-1 and TRBJ2-1, with a weak D call TRBD1 (6 bases). Germline lookup yields CDR1 SGHRS and CDR2 YFSETQ. Trimming removed 3 bases at V and 0 bases at J, with 19 bases between. This CDR3 contains 18 residues.

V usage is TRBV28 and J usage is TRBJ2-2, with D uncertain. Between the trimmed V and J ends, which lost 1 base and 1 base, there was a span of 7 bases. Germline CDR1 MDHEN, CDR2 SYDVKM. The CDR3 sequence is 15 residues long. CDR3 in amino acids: CASSLYSGNTGELFF. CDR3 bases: TGTGCCAGCAGTTTATATTCGGGGAACACCGGGGAGCTGTTTTTT.